The sequence of this T cell receptor beta chain was determined in a study of PD-L1 blockade in urothelial cancer. The overall study: Each blood sample yielded a median of about 150,000 T cells.

Here immunoSEQ multiplex PCR was the method, and the copy in TCRdb shows in-frame clones only, minus some. The profile shows 70,000 to 95,000 clones, 70% to 90% of them singletons. J was trimmed by 6 bases and V by 9 bases; bases with no gene match: 14. CDR3 length equals 14 residues. The germline V gene encodes CDR1 MNHEY and CDR2 SMNVEV (reference sequence). Indicated time point: pretreatment peripheral blood. This specimen consisted of PBMCs, obtained around atezolizumab (anti-PD-L1) treatment. The chain combines TRBV27 with TRBJ2-7, with 7 bases identical to TRBD1. The TCR originated in a woman of 80 years or more with urothelial cancer. The CDR3 reads CASTGTEVIGEQYF. CDR3 bases: TGTGCCAGTACCGGGACAGAGGTTATTGGCGAGCAGTACTTC.